The 22 T cell receptor beta chains below come from one sample, sequenced in a study of blood T cell repertoires in COVID-19. TCRdb's copy holds only in-frame clones and misses some; the assay was immunoSEQ multiplex PCR. The sample includes 150,000 to 200,000 clones, roughly four fifths of them seen just once. Sequencing was carried out using peripheral blood. These receptors originate from an elderly woman with acute or convalescent COVID-19.

V usage is TRBV7-2 and J usage is TRBJ1-5, with 7 bases aligning to TRBD1. Germline trimming cut 2 bases from V and 5 bases from J; bases unmatched to any gene: 6. Looked up from germline, CDR1 is SGHTA and CDR2 is FQGNSA. The CDR3 runs 15 residues. The CDR3 reads CASSLRTGQYQPQHF. CDR3 in DNA: TGTGCCAGCAGCTTAAGGACAGGACAATATCAGCCCCAGCATTTT.

The chain is built from TRBV9 and TRBJ2-2, with D unresolved. The V end lost 3 bases, the J end lost 5 bases, and 8 bases lay between the germline ends. Germline V lookup: CDR1 SGDLS, CDR2 YYNGEE. This CDR3 has 13 amino acids. The DNA for the CDR3 is TGTGCCAGCAGCGCTACGGTGACCGGGGAGCTGTTTTTT. It translates to CASSATVTGELFF.

The V call is TRBV12-5, the J call TRBJ1-2; no clear D. The CDR3 runs 13 residues. The germline gives CDR1 LGHNT, CDR2 FRNRAP. Trimming removed 1 base at V and 8 bases at J, with 11 bases between. The CDR3: CASGLAARGGYTF. The CDR3 DNA sequence: TGTGCTAGTGGTTTGGCGGCCCGAGGGGGCTACACCTTC. Full variable domain (outside the CDR3, taken from reference TRBV12-5 and TRBJ1-2): DARVTQTPRHKVTEMGQEVTMRCQPILGHNTVFWYRQTMMQGLELLAYFRNRAPLDDSGMPKDRFSAEMPDATLATLKIQPSEPRDSAVYFCASGLAARGGYTFGSGTRLTVV.

This clone was picked up a small number of times. This chain links TRBV7-8 with TRBJ2-1; tentatively, D is TRBD1 (6 bases). The CDR3 runs 16 residues. Trimming left V 1 base short and J 1 base short, with 11 bases between. The V gene's germline CDR1 is SGHVS and CDR2 FQNEAQ. The CDR3 here is CASSLDVGQSYNEQFF. The CDR3 coding sequence is TGTGCCAGCAGCTTAGATGTAGGACAGTCCTACAATGAGCAGTTCTTC. Full variable domain (rest looked up from reference TRBV7-8 and TRBJ2-1): GAGVSQSPRYKVAKRGQDVALRCDPISGHVSLFWYQQALGQGPEFLTYFQNEAQLDKSGLPSDRFFAERPEGSVSTLKIQRTQQEDSAVYLCASSLDVGQSYNEQFFGPGTRLTVL.

V and J are TRBV11-1 and TRBJ1-2; D call uncertain. Germline V gives CDR1 SGHAT, CDR2 FQDESV (reference sequence). The V and J ends lost 2 bases and 2 bases respectively, with 3 bases between them. The CDR3 is 12 residues long. CDR3 nucleotide sequence: TGTGCCAGCAGCTTAACAAACTATGGCTACACCTTC. Its translation: CASSLTNYGYTF.

The V gene is TRBV7-9, the J gene TRBJ1-2, with 9 bases fitting TRBD1. Germline CDR1 reads SEHNR; CDR2 reads FQNEAQ (reference sequence). Germline trimming cut 5 bases from V and 1 base from J; bases unmatched to any gene: 5. CDR3 length equals 15 residues. CDR3 DNA sequence: TGTGCCAGCAGCATGACAGGGGGAGGTAACTATGGCTACACCTTC. The encoded protein is CASSMTGGGNYGYTF.

Only one count was recorded for this clone. This CDR3 is CASSVVAHEQFF. As DNA, the CDR3 is TGTGCCAGCAGCGTAGTGGCCCATGAGCAGTTCTTC. The genes are TRBV9 and TRBJ2-1; D uncertain. Germline V gene data show CDR1 as SGDLS and CDR2 as YYNGEE. CDR3 length: 12 amino acids. Deletions cut 0 bases from V and 8 bases from J, with 6 bases between.

This clone was counted once. This chain links TRBV29-1 with TRBJ2-3; maybe TRBD2 (6 bases). Trimming cost V 5 bases and J 1 base, with 16 bases left between them. This CDR3 has 15 amino acids. Germline CDR1 and CDR2: SQVTM and ANQGSEA. DNA for the CDR3: TGCAGCGTTAACCTGGTCCCGGGAGGCACAGATACGCAGTATTTT. Its translation is CSVNLVPGGTDTQYF.

DNA for the CDR3: TGTGCCAGCCTGGGGGCGCCACTCTACGAGCAGTACTTC. Its translation: CASLGAPLYEQYF. The rearrangement links TRBV28 to TRBJ2-7; D possibly corresponds to TRBD1 (6 bases). V shed 8 bases and J shed 3 bases, with 14 bases lying between them. This CDR3 comprises 13 residues. Germline lookup yields CDR1 MDHEN and CDR2 SYDVKM.

The chain couples TRBV27 to TRBJ1-1, with 9 bases that match TRBD1. CDR1 MNHEY and CDR2 SMNVEV come from the germline V gene (reference sequence). J gave up 0 bases and V 6 bases, and 5 bases lay outside the gene matches. CDR3 size: 15 residues. For the CDR3, the DNA is TGTGCCAGCAGGTCACAGGGGGCCCTGAACACTGAAGCTTTCTTT. Translation gives CASRSQGALNTEAFF.

This chain joins TRBV27 and TRBJ2-7; D not certain. This CDR3 contains 13 residues. The V end was cut by 5 bases, the J end by 4 bases, with 12 bases between. The germline gives CDR1 MNHEY, CDR2 SMNVEV (reference sequence). The CDR3, as DNA: TGTGCCAGCAGTCCCCGACTCTCTTACGAGCAGTACTTC. This sequence encodes CASSPRLSYEQYF.

This clone has only one observation. This likely comes from a read error, as the CDR3 has no conserved phenylalanine or tryptophan at its end. The chain links TRBV6-5 to TRBJ1-2; 7 bases map to TRBD1. Germline V gene sequence: CDR1 MNHEY, CDR2 SVGAGI. The J segment lost 4 bases and the V segment lost 6 bases, leaving 5 bases of the junction unmatched. The CDR3 length is 13 residues. This CDR3 is CASRGDRAYGYTL. CDR3 coding DNA: TGTGCCAGCAGGGGGGACAGAGCCTATGGCTACACCCTC.

This chain joins TRBV6-5 and TRBJ1-1; a weak D match, TRBD1 (6 bases). V was cut by 6 bases and J by 11 bases, with 22 bases left in between. CDR1 and CDR2 (germline): MNHEY, SVGAGI. The CDR3 length is 14 residues. The CDR3 nucleotides are TGTGCCAGCAGACCTCCGGGACAAGCTGTTTCGGCTTTCTTT. Protein product: CASRPPGQAVSAFF.

V usage is TRBV5-1 and J usage is TRBJ1-2; D gene ambiguous. The germline V gene encodes CDR1 SGHRS and CDR2 YFSETQ. The V gene lost 0 bases and the J gene lost 4 bases, with 16 bases spanning the gap. The CDR3 spans 16 residues. CDR3 nucleotides: TGCGCCAGCAGCTTGGCCGGGGAAACCAAGGGCTATGGCTACACCTTC. Its translation: CASSLAGETKGYGYTF.

V gene TRBV11-2 combines with J gene TRBJ1-2; tentatively, D is TRBD1 (5 bases). Germline CDR1 SGHAT, CDR2 FQNNGV. V lost 7 bases and J lost 2, with 14 bases in between. The CDR3 is 14 residues long. Here the CDR3 DNA reads TGTGCCAGCACCGACCGGGGGGTGAACTATGGCTACACCTTC. It encodes CASTDRGVNYGYTF.

V and J are TRBV2 and TRBJ1-2; D is unclear. V shed 1 base and J shed 14 bases, with 11 bases lying between them. The length of the CDR3 is 11 residues. The germline V gene encodes CDR1 SNHLY and CDR2 FYNNEI. CDR3 amino acids: CASSEDYGPTF. The CDR3 nucleotides are TGTGCCAGCAGTGAAGACTATGGCCCGACCTTC.

The chain uses TRBV14 and TRBJ2-5; TRBD2 matches 14 bases. The CDR3 totals 16 residues. Looked up from germline, CDR1 is SGHDN and CDR2 is FVKESK. V lost 4 bases and J lost 5; bases outside the gene matches: 6. This CDR3 reads CASSRGTSGSWETQYF. The CDR3 DNA reads as TGTGCCAGCAGCCGCGGGACTAGCGGGAGTTGGGAGACCCAGTACTTC.

This clone was counted a single time. V is TRBV29-1 and J is TRBJ2-2; possibly TRBD1 for D (6 bases). V lost 6 bases, J lost 0 bases, and 11 bases lay in between. This CDR3 comprises 14 residues. From germline, CDR1 is SQVTM and CDR2 ANQGSEA. The CDR3 spells CSVVQGANTGELFF. Written as DNA, the CDR3 is TGCAGCGTCGTACAGGGAGCGAACACCGGGGAGCTGTTTTTT.

J is TRBJ2-1 and V is TRBV6-9; 8 positions match TRBD2. The V segment lost 2 bases and the J segment 5 bases; nucleotides outside the gene matches: 8. Germline CDR1 reads MNHGY; CDR2 reads SVAAGI. This CDR3 comprises 16 residues. CDR3 sequence (DNA): TGTGCCAGCAGTTATCGGAAGGCTAGCGGGCACAATGAGCAGTTCTTC. Protein: CASSYRKASGHNEQFF.

This clone was found once. The chain employs TRBV6-5 and TRBJ1-3; D ambiguous. Germline assignment: CDR1 MNHEY and CDR2 SVGAGI. V lost 6 bases to trimming and J lost 0 bases, with 12 bases between them. The CDR3 totals 15 residues. CDR3 loop: CASRLNRDSGNTIYF. Here the CDR3 DNA reads TGTGCCAGCAGATTAAACCGGGACTCTGGAAACACCATATATTTT.

The chain combines TRBV5-8 with TRBJ1-2; 7 nucleotides match TRBD1. After removal of 4 bases from V and 0 bases from J, the junction contained 9 bases not matched to a gene. Germline V lookup: CDR1 SGHTS, CDR2 YDEGEE. The CDR3 is 16 amino acids. The CDR3 nucleotides read TGTGCCAGCAGCACCCGACAGGGTAGGACTAACTATGGCTACACCTTC. It specifies CASSTRQGRTNYGYTF.

The chain uses TRBV7-2 and TRBJ2-3; 7 bases match TRBD2. This CDR3 has 15 residues. Germline V gene sequence: CDR1 SGHTA, CDR2 FQGNSA. V lost 5 bases, J lost 2 bases, and 7 bases stayed unmatched. CDR3 coding DNA: TGTGCCAGCAGCCTCTCCGGGACTAACACAGATACGCAGTATTTT. It is translated as CASSLSGTNTDTQYF. Full variable domain (rest looked up from reference TRBV7-2 and TRBJ2-3): GAGVSQSPSNKVTEKGKDVELRCDPISGHTALYWYRQSLGQGLEFLIYFQGNSAPDKSGLPSDRFSAERTGGSVSTLTIQRTQQEDSAVYLCASSLSGTNTDTQYFGPGTRLTVL.